The rows below give T cell receptor beta chains drawn from one sample of a study of blood T cells in healthy people across ages. TCRdb redid the calling of the 5' RACE reads with MiXCR, one entry per CDR3 protein. The sample lists fewer than 950,000 distinct CDR3 sequences, approximately 35% occurring once. The sample consisted of blood. The receptors were sampled from a man aged 18 to 30 in good health. Each CDR3 is given with its conserved first and last residue. A D gene is named only where the DNA matches it firmly. Expanded clones get a size class; other rows say once, few or many, or leave the size out.

D: NA; V: TRBV6-1; size: few; J: TRBJ2-7; DNA: TGTGCCAGCGGAGAGGACCGGCACTACGAGCAGTACTTC; CDR3: CASGEDRHYEQYF
D: NA; V: TRBV9; size: NA; J: TRBJ1-2; DNA: TGTGCCAGCAGCCCAACGGACCCTTCCTTCTATGGCTACACCTTC; CDR3: CASSPTDPSFYGYTF
D: NA; V: TRBV2; size: NA; J: TRBJ1-6; DNA: TGTGCCAGCAGAGGGGACTGGAGCTCCTATAATTCACCCCTCCACTTT; CDR3: CASRGDWSSYNSPLHF
D: TRBD2; V: TRBV20-1; size: NA; J: TRBJ2-1; DNA: TGCAGTGCTAGTTCATGGGGACTAGCTTTAAATGAGCAGTTCTTT; CDR3: CSASSWGLALNEQFF
D: NA; V: TRBV5-4; size: NA; J: TRBJ2-4; DNA: TGTGCCAGCAGCTTGGGAGGTACAGGGATTACCAAAAACATTCAGTACTTC; CDR3: CASSLGGTGITKNIQYF
D: TRBD2; V: TRBV20-1; size: NA; J: TRBJ2-7; DNA: TGCAGTGCAACGCGGGGGGTCCACAATGAGCAGTACTTC; CDR3: CSATRGVHNEQYF
D: NA; V: TRBV27; size: NA; J: TRBJ1-6; DNA: TGTGCCAGCAGTGTTCAGGGAAGCGGATCACCCCTCCACTTT; CDR3: CASSVQGSGSPLHF
D: TRBD1; V: TRBV3-1; size: few; J: TRBJ2-5; DNA: TGTGCCAGCATCCGACAGGGCGGAAAGACCCAGTACTTC; CDR3: CASIRQGGKTQYF
D: TRBD2; V: TRBV12-3/TRBV12-4; size: NA; J: TRBJ2-5; DNA: TGTGCCAGCAGCCCTCAACTAGCGGGGGGGCCGGAGACCCAGTACTTC; CDR3: CASSPQLAGGPETQYF
D: NA; V: TRBV29-1; size: few; J: TRBJ2-2; DNA: TGCAGCGTTGTTGCTAGCGGGGAGCTGTTTTTT; CDR3: CSVVASGELFF
D: NA; V: TRBV5-1; size: NA; J: TRBJ2-5; DNA: TGCGCCAGCAGCATTGGACCGACGGGCACAGGAGAGACCCAGTACTTC; CDR3: CASSIGPTGTGETQYF
D: NA; V: TRBV20-1; size: NA; J: TRBJ2-3; DNA: TGCAGTGCCTACCGGGACTCTCTTCCCCCCTGGGGCACAGATACGCAGTATTTT; CDR3: CSAYRDSLPPWGTDTQYF
D: NA; V: TRBV29-1; size: few; J: TRBJ2-2; DNA: TGCAGCGCCCTAAACAGGGATAAGAACACCGGGGAGCTGTTTTTT; CDR3: CSALNRDKNTGELFF
D: NA; V: TRBV6-5; size: once; J: TRBJ2-3; DNA: TGTGCCACGAAGGGGCGTGGGAATCATACGCAGTATTTT; CDR3: CATKGRGNHTQYF
D: NA; V: TRBV20-1; size: NA; J: TRBJ2-2; DNA: TGCAGTGCCACCAGGAGAGCGAGGGGGACCGGGGGGCTGTTTTTT; CDR3: CSATRRARGTGGLFF
D: NA; V: TRBV2; size: few; J: TRBJ1-2; DNA: TGTGCCAGCAGTGTTTTACAGCGTGGCTACACCTTC; CDR3: CASSVLQRGYTF
D: TRBD1; V: TRBV4-2; size: NA; J: TRBJ1-5; DNA: TGTGCCAGCAGCCAAGATTTAGGGACAGGGGTTTCCTTGGCCCAGCATTTT; CDR3: CASSQDLGTGVSLAQHF
D: NA; V: TRBV4-1; size: few; J: TRBJ2-7; DNA: TGCGCCAGCAGCCAAGGATATGGGTCCGAGCAGTACTTC; CDR3: CASSQGYGSEQYF
D: NA; V: TRBV14; size: NA; J: TRBJ1-6; DNA: TGTGCCAGCAGCCAAATGGGGGCAGGGAACTCACCCCCCCACTTT; CDR3: CASSQMGAGNSPPHF
D: TRBD1; V: TRBV27; size: few; J: TRBJ1-6; DNA: TGTGCCAGCAGTTTAGGGGGACAGGGGTATTCACCCCTCCACTTT; CDR3: CASSLGGQGYSPLHF
D: NA; V: TRBV12-3/TRBV12-4; size: few; J: TRBJ1-2; DNA: TGTGCCAGCAGTCTAAGAGCAGAGGGAGGCTACACCTTC; CDR3: CASSLRAEGGYTF
D: NA; V: TRBV6-2/TRBV6-3; size: few; J: TRBJ1-2; DNA: TGTGCCAGCAGTCCTCCGGCTGGCGGCTATGGCTACACCTTC; CDR3: CASSPPAGGYGYTF
D: NA; V: TRBV20-1; size: NA; J: TRBJ1-1; DNA: TGCAGTGGGACGCAGGGACGGGAAATCGAAGCTTTCTTT; CDR3: CSGTQGREIEAFF
D: NA; V: TRBV3-1; size: NA; J: TRBJ1-1; DNA: TGTGCCAGCAGCCAAGGTCAGGGTGAGACTGAAGCTTTCTTT; CDR3: CASSQGQGETEAFF
D: NA; V: TRBV5-1; size: many; J: TRBJ2-1; DNA: TGCGCCAGCAGCTTGGAAACCTACAATGAGCAGTTCTTC; CDR3: CASSLETYNEQFF
D: NA; V: TRBV7-9; size: NA; J: TRBJ2-7; DNA: TGTGCCAGCAGCTTAGAGAACTCCTACGAGCAGTACTTC; CDR3: CASSLENSYEQYF
D: NA; V: TRBV5-6; size: many; J: TRBJ2-5; DNA: TGTGCCAGCAGCCTGCCCGGAGGCTACCAAGAGACCCAGTACTTC; CDR3: CASSLPGGYQETQYF
D: NA; V: TRBV9; size: NA; J: TRBJ2-1; DNA: TGTGCCAGCAGCGTCCCATTGGGGCCCCATGAGCAGTTCTTC; CDR3: CASSVPLGPHEQFF
D: TRBD2; V: TRBV4-2; size: NA; J: TRBJ2-1; DNA: TGTGCCAGCAGCTTCGATAGCGGGGGGGCATACAATGAGCAGTTCTTC; CDR3: CASSFDSGGAYNEQFF
D: NA; V: TRBV5-1; size: few; J: TRBJ2-1; DNA: TGCGCCAGCAGCACGGACAGATACAATGAGCAGTTCTTC; CDR3: CASSTDRYNEQFF
D: TRBD1; V: TRBV7-2; size: few; J: TRBJ2-3; DNA: TGTGCCAGCAGCTCACTTCCGGGACAGGGGATAAGAGATACGCAGTATTTT; CDR3: CASSSLPGQGIRDTQYF
D: TRBD1; V: TRBV4-3; size: NA; J: TRBJ2-7; DNA: TGCGCCAGCAGCCTCCGGGACAGGAGCTCCTACGAGCAGTACTTC; CDR3: CASSLRDRSSYEQYF
D: NA; V: TRBV6-5; size: few; J: TRBJ2-1; DNA: TGTGCCAGCACCCCTACAGGGAATGAGCAGTTCTTC; CDR3: CASTPTGNEQFF
D: TRBD1; V: TRBV2; size: NA; J: TRBJ1-2; DNA: TGTGCCAGCAGTGACGGGGACAGTGATGGCTACACCTTC; CDR3: CASSDGDSDGYTF
D: NA; V: TRBV6-2/TRBV6-3; size: NA; J: TRBJ1-3; DNA: TGTGCCAGCAGAGGGATCTCTGGAAACACCATATATTTT; CDR3: CASRGISGNTIYF
D: NA; V: TRBV20-1; size: few; J: TRBJ1-5; DNA: TGCAGTGTCATCGACGGGGGGCAGCCCCAGCATTTT; CDR3: CSVIDGGQPQHF
D: NA; V: TRBV9; size: NA; J: TRBJ2-2; DNA: TGTGCCAGCAGCTCCCTTTCCCCAGACACCGGGGAGCTGTTTTTT; CDR3: CASSSLSPDTGELFF
D: TRBD1; V: TRBV28; size: NA; J: TRBJ2-2; DNA: TGTGCCAGCAGTCATCGAGACAGGGTGAGGGAGGAGCTGTTTTTT; CDR3: CASSHRDRVREELFF
D: NA; V: TRBV20-1; size: NA; J: TRBJ1-1; DNA: TGCAGTGCTAGAGATGTCCGGCTCGAAGCTTTCTTT; CDR3: CSARDVRLEAFF
D: NA; V: TRBV7-2; size: NA; J: TRBJ2-7; DNA: TGTGCCAGCAGCTTCGTACAGGGTCCCTACGAGCAGTACTTC; CDR3: CASSFVQGPYEQYF
D: NA; V: TRBV7-9; size: NA; J: TRBJ1-1; DNA: TGTGCCAGCAGCCCAGGGAAGAACACTGAAGCTTTCTTT; CDR3: CASSPGKNTEAFF
D: TRBD1; V: TRBV19; size: NA; J: TRBJ2-1; DNA: TGTGCGACAATGGGACAGGGGGGCCCGCAGTTCTTC; CDR3: CATMGQGGPQFF
D: NA; V: TRBV7-9; size: few; J: TRBJ1-2; DNA: TGTGCCAGCAGCTCCGACATCCGAGGGCATGGCTACACCTTC; CDR3: CASSSDIRGHGYTF
D: TRBD1; V: TRBV20-1; size: NA; J: TRBJ2-5; DNA: TGCAGTGCTAGTGGGGACAGAAGGTACCAAGAGACCCAGTACTTC; CDR3: CSASGDRRYQETQYF
D: NA; V: TRBV2; size: NA; J: TRBJ2-5; DNA: TGTGCCAGCAAGGGGATGGAGACCCAGTACTTC; CDR3: CASKGMETQYF
D: NA; V: TRBV30; size: once; J: TRBJ1-2; DNA: TGTGCCTGGACAGTGGATAACTATGGCTACACCTTC; CDR3: CAWTVDNYGYTF
D: NA; V: TRBV6-2/TRBV6-3; size: NA; J: TRBJ2-7; DNA: TGTGCCAGCAGTTACTCGGAGGACAGCTCCTACGAGCAGTACTTC; CDR3: CASSYSEDSSYEQYF
D: NA; V: TRBV10-2; size: few; J: TRBJ2-1; DNA: TGCGCCAGCAGTGAGGGGGGCCCGAATTACAATGAGCAGTTCTTC; CDR3: CASSEGGPNYNEQFF
D: NA; V: TRBV4-1; size: NA; J: TRBJ2-7; DNA: TGCGCCAGCAGCCAATCCTCCGGAACGTCTTACGAGCAGTACTTC; CDR3: CASSQSSGTSYEQYF
D: TRBD2; V: TRBV7-9; size: NA; J: TRBJ2-1; DNA: TGTGCCAGCAGCTTAGTTGGACTAGCGATTGGCAATGAGCAGTTCTTC; CDR3: CASSLVGLAIGNEQFF
D: TRBD1; V: TRBV12-3/TRBV12-4; size: NA; J: TRBJ1-5; DNA: TGTGCCGGCAGCGGACAGGGTATCCGGCCCCAGCATTTT; CDR3: CAGSGQGIRPQHF